Below, 11 T cell receptor beta chains from the same sample are listed, as sequenced in a study of cytomegalovirus exposure and HLA in healthy donors. The study ran its PCR with 60 Vbeta and 13 Jbeta primers. TCRdb's copy holds only in-frame clones and misses some; the assay was immunoSEQ multiplex PCR. The sample has under 150,000 clones; roughly 82% are singletons. Specimen: PBMCs. These receptors all come from a male donor in good health and CMV-seronegative.

The genes are TRBV9 and TRBJ1-2; 9 bases match TRBD1. The germline V gene has CDR1 SGDLS and CDR2 YYNGEE. The CDR3 consists of 17 residues. J gave up 4 bases and V 4 bases, and 14 bases lay outside the gene matches. The CDR3 DNA reads TGTGCCAGCAGCATATATGGACAGGGGCATAACCCCTATGGCTACACCTTC. Its translation: CASSIYGQGHNPYGYTF.

V and J are TRBV11-2 and TRBJ1-2; tentative D call: TRBD1 (6 bases). CDR1 and CDR2 from the germline V gene are SGHAT and FQNNGV. Trimming left V 1 base short and J 8 bases short, with 14 bases between. This CDR3 is 14 amino acids long. This CDR3 reads CASSLGQDIGGYTF. Here the CDR3 DNA reads TGTGCCAGCAGCTTAGGACAGGATATCGGGGGCTACACCTTC.

This clone was recorded only once. The rearrangement uses TRBV7-3 and TRBJ2-1; 13 bases line up with TRBD2. CDR1 SGHTA and CDR2 FQGTGA come from the germline V gene. This CDR3 region has 18 residues. The junction had 11 bases not matched to a gene; V was cut back by 5 bases and J by 4 bases. Here the CDR3 DNA reads TGTGCCAGCAGCCCTCATACTAGCGGGAGGGGACCGTACAATGAGCAGTTCTTC. Its protein is CASSPHTSGRGPYNEQFF. Full variable domain (remainder filled in from reference TRBV7-3 and TRBJ2-1): GAGVSQTPSNKVTEKGKYVELRCDPISGHTALYWYRQSLGQGPEFLIYFQGTGAADDSGLPNDRFFAVRPEGSVSTLKIQRTERGDSAVYLCASSPHTSGRGPYNEQFFGPGTRLTVL.

The chain employs TRBV27 and TRBJ2-6; D possibly corresponds to TRBD2 (5 bases). Germline V gene sequence: CDR1 MNHEY, CDR2 SMNVEV (reference sequence). The CDR3 sequence is 15 residues long. The germline V and J ends were trimmed by 6 bases and 1 base, with 10 bases remaining between them. The CDR3: CASSRGGSGANVLTF. Written as DNA, the CDR3 is TGTGCCAGCAGCCGTGGAGGTTCTGGGGCCAACGTCCTGACTTTC.

The chain employs TRBV7-2 and TRBJ2-3; 7 nucleotides line up with TRBD2. With 5 bases clipped from V and 4 bases from J, the junction kept 9 bases outside the gene matches. The CDR3 length is 15 residues. Germline V gene lookup returns CDR1 SGHTA and CDR2 FQGNSA. CDR3 in amino acids: CASSPGLDGADTQYF. CDR3 bases: TGTGCCAGCAGCCCCGGACTAGATGGGGCAGATACGCAGTATTTT.

The chain has TRBV6-4 and TRBJ2-3; D may be TRBD1 (6 bases). The CDR3 has 15 amino acids. In germline, CDR1 is MRHNA, CDR2 SNTAGT. Trimming shortened V by 5 bases and J by 2 bases, and 14 bases separated the two germline ends. The CDR3 sequence: CASSPSQGHTDTQYF. CDR3 nucleotide sequence: TGTGCCAGCAGTCCAAGCCAGGGACACACAGATACGCAGTATTTT.

The rearrangement links TRBV7-6 to TRBJ2-3; D perhaps matches TRBD2 (6 bases). There are 14 residues in the CDR3. Germline lookup yields CDR1 SGHVS and CDR2 FNYEAQ. The germline V and J ends were trimmed by 5 bases and 6 bases, with 15 bases remaining between them. The CDR3 region is CASSRGEAGDTQYF. As DNA, the CDR3 is TGTGCCAGCAGCCGAGGGGAGGCAGGGGATACGCAGTATTTT. The full variable domain, with the rest looked up from reference TRBV7-6 and TRBJ2-3, is GAGVSQSPRYKVTKRGQDVALRCDPISGHVSLYWYRQALGQGPEFLTYFNYEAQQDKSGLPNDRFSAERPEGSISTLTIQRTEQRDSAMYRCASSRGEAGDTQYFGPGTRLTVL.

This chain connects TRBV10-2 to TRBJ1-2, with D possibly TRBD1 on 6 matching bases. The CDR3 sequence is 17 residues long. Germline CDR1 WSHSY, CDR2 SAAADI. The V end lost 0 bases, the J end lost 5 bases, and 19 bases lay between the germline ends. The CDR3 is CASSESYRVGSPYGYTF. The CDR3 DNA is TGCGCCAGCAGTGAGTCTTACAGGGTTGGTTCCCCATATGGCTACACCTTC.

The rearrangement uses TRBV19 and TRBJ2-7; possibly TRBD1 for D (6 bases). The germline V gene has CDR1 LNHDA and CDR2 SQIVND (reference sequence). The CDR3 is made up of 14 amino acids. V lost 5 bases, J lost 6 bases, and 17 bases lay in between. CDR3 amino acids: CASSEQGASTEQYF. DNA of the CDR3: TGTGCCAGTAGTGAACAGGGAGCATCGACCGAGCAGTACTTC.

This clone was recorded once. J is TRBJ2-6 and V is TRBV18; the match to TRBD2 covers 7 bases. Germline CDR1 KGHSH, CDR2 LQKENI. The trim removed 3 bases at V and 3 bases at J, leaving 5 bases unmatched. The CDR3 runs to 16 residues. The chain's CDR3 is CASSPNGGNGANVLTF. CDR3 in DNA: TGTGCCAGCTCACCCAACGGGGGGAATGGGGCCAACGTCCTGACTTTC.

The chain combines TRBV30 with TRBJ2-1; the match to TRBD2 covers 12 bases. The CDR3 is made up of 13 amino acids. The V gene's germline CDR1 is GTSNPN and CDR2 SVGIG (reference sequence). The junction had 6 bases not matched to a gene; V was cut back by 5 bases and J by 10 bases. This chain's CDR3 is CAWGLAGGREQFF. The CDR3 DNA is TGTGCCTGGGGGCTAGCGGGAGGGCGGGAGCAGTTCTTC.